This T cell receptor (beta chain) originates from a study of blood T cell repertoires in COVID-19. Whole-study context: Acute and convalescent COVID-19 specimens originated in the United States, Italy and Spain. The cDNA or gDNA used as material had been derived from T cells, B-cell-depleted T cells, or PBMCs.

Germline CDR1 reads LNHDA; CDR2 reads SQIVND (reference sequence). V was trimmed by 2 bases and J by 0 bases, leaving 5 bases between them. The CDR3 covers 15 residues. Original analysis: Estimation of nucleated cell counts relied on the amplification of reference gene primers. Here immunoSEQ multiplex PCR was the method, and the copy in TCRdb shows in-frame clones only, minus some. Clonal size and the V and J genes are those of that table, whereas D and trimming came from the DNA. The sample lists some 170,000 clones, around 84% occurring once. Sequencing was performed on peripheral blood. This chain joins TRBV19 and TRBJ2-6; D not certain. This receptor was taken from a man aged 35 to 55 with acute or convalescent COVID-19. CDR3 loop: CASSIMRSGANVLTF. The CDR3 DNA sequence: TGTGCCAGTAGTATAATGCGCTCTGGGGCCAACGTCCTGACTTTC.